These 27 T cell receptor beta chains came from one sample sequenced in a study of response to subunit inactivated influenza vaccine. Using its own MiXCR run on the RT-PCR reads, TCRdb lists one record per CDR3 protein. The sample includes 500,000 to 600,000 distinct CDR3 sequences, around 15% of them seen just once. The input for sequencing was PBMCs from blood, taken roughly 12 days after vaccination. The receptors originated from a man between 45 and 60 years old who received an inactivated influenza vaccine.

This clonotype was detected only a few times. The V and J genes are TRBV7-8 and TRBJ2-5; TRBD1 is a possible D gene (5 bases). In germline, CDR1 is SGHVS, CDR2 FQNEAQ. The CDR3 totals 15 residues. Trimming left V 1 base short and J 9 bases short, with 18 bases between. CDR3 amino acids: CASSLGRQSSSAQYF. CDR3 nucleotides: TGTGCCAGCAGCTTAGGGAGACAGTCTAGTTCGGCCCAGTACTTC.

This chain connects TRBV6-1 to TRBJ2-7, with 7 nucleotides matching TRBD1. With V trimmed by 5 bases and J by 2 bases, 15 bases remained unmatched. This CDR3 contains 17 residues. CDR1 is MNHNS, CDR2 SASEGT, per germline. The CDR3 nucleotides read TGTGCCAGCAGTCCTCCGGGACAGAAATTTCCCGCCTACGAGCAGTACTTC. Translating it yields CASSPPGQKFPAYEQYF.

V and J are TRBV7-9 and TRBJ2-3; D uncertain. Between the trimmed V and J ends, which lost 7 bases and 6 bases, there was a span of 8 bases. The CDR3 is 11 residues long. Germline-derived CDR1 and CDR2 are SEHNR and FQNEAQ (reference sequence). CDR3 coding DNA: TGTGCCAGCAACTTCGAGGATACGCAGTATTTT. This sequence encodes CASNFEDTQYF.

This clonotype was counted a few times. This chain joins TRBV2 and TRBJ2-7; TRBD1 or TRBD2 may be the D gene (6 bases each). The V gene lost 1 base and the J gene lost 0 bases, with 10 bases spanning the gap. Germline V CDR1 and CDR2: SNHLY, FYNNEI. The CDR3 is 15 residues long. CDR3 protein: CASSEEQGGSYEQYF. Written as DNA, the CDR3 is TGTGCCAGCAGTGAAGAACAGGGAGGCTCCTACGAGCAGTACTTC.

The V and J genes are TRBV5-1 and TRBJ2-7; TRBD1 is a possible D gene (5 bases). Germline lookup yields CDR1 SGHRS and CDR2 YFSETQ. Trimming removed 4 bases from V and 6 bases from J, with 17 bases in between. The CDR3 is 14 amino acids. The CDR3 coding sequence is TGCGCCAGCAGCCAGGGTCCCGGGTCCACCGAGCAGTACTTC. Protein sequence: CASSQGPGSTEQYF. Filled out from reference TRBV5-1 and TRBJ2-7, the complete variable domain reads KAGVTQTPRYLIKTRGQQVTLSCSPISGHRSVSWYQQTPGQGLQFLFEYFSETQRNKGNFPGRFSGRQFSNSRSEMNVSTLELGDSALYLCASSQGPGSTEQYFGPGTRLTVT.

This clonotype was observed at least ten times. The chain is built from TRBV7-9 and TRBJ2-7, with D possibly being TRBD1 (5 bases). Germline V lookup: CDR1 SEHNR, CDR2 FQNEAQ (reference sequence). V was pared by 1 base and J by 4 bases, with 14 bases between. The CDR3 has 15 residues. Here the CDR3 DNA reads TGTGCCAGCAGCTTAGATGGACCTGACAGTTACGAGCAGTACTTC. Its translation: CASSLDGPDSYEQYF. The complete variable domain, with remaining parts taken from reference TRBV7-9 and TRBJ2-7, reads DTGVSQNPRHKITKRGQNVTFRCDPISEHNRLYWYRQTLGQGPEFLTYFQNEAQLEKSRLLSDRFSAERPKGSFSTLEIQRTEQGDSAMYLCASSLDGPDSYEQYFGPGTRLTVT.

In its sample, this clonotype was seen a few times. The chain combines TRBV4-3 with TRBJ2-5, with D maybe TRBD1 (5 bases). This CDR3 comprises 14 residues. CDR1 and CDR2 from the germline V gene are LGHNA and YSLEER. V was cut by 0 bases and J by 3 bases, with 8 bases left in between. This CDR3 is CASSQDIGEETQYF. Here the CDR3 DNA reads TGCGCCAGCAGCCAAGATATAGGGGAAGAGACCCAGTACTTC.

This clonotype appeared many times. This chain's CDR3 is CASSQDRRTGYNEQFF. In DNA form, the CDR3 reads TGCGCCAGCAGCCAAGATAGGAGGACTGGTTACAATGAGCAGTTCTTC. V and J are TRBV4-3 and TRBJ2-1; D may be TRBD2 (5 bases). The CDR3 covers 16 residues. Germline CDR1 is LGHNA and CDR2 is YSLEER. Trimming shortened V by 0 bases and J by 4 bases, and 13 bases separated the two germline ends.

The CDR3 DNA sequence: TGCAGTGCGCTTCCCCCAGGGTCCGGAGGGAACTATGGCTACACCTTC. Its protein product is CSALPPGSGGNYGYTF. The rearrangement links TRBV20-1 to TRBJ1-2; perhaps TRBD1 as D (5 bases). Trimming left V 6 bases short and J 2 bases short, with 22 bases between. The CDR3 spans 16 residues. CDR1 is DFQATT and CDR2 is SNEGSKA in the germline V gene (reference sequence).

The genes are TRBV5-5 and TRBJ1-2; D not resolved. V dropped 3 bases and J dropped 8 bases, with 11 bases sitting between them. Germline V gene lookup returns CDR1 SGHKS and CDR2 YYEKEE (reference sequence). The CDR3 spans 12 residues. The CDR3 loop reads CASSWSLSGYTF. CDR3 nucleotides: TGTGCCAGCAGCTGGAGCTTGAGCGGCTACACCTTC.

This clonotype was seen more than once but under ten times. This sequence joins TRBV11-2 and TRBJ1-1; a possible D gene is TRBD1 (5 bases). CDR3 size: 14 residues. V was cut by 1 base and J by 8 bases, with 14 bases left in between. Germline V gene lookup returns CDR1 SGHAT and CDR2 FQNNGV. CDR3 residues: CASSLVNRGPEAFF. In nucleotides, the CDR3 is TGTGCCAGCAGCTTAGTGAACCGGGGACCCGAAGCTTTCTTT.

The chain links TRBV6-1 to TRBJ2-7, with a weak D call TRBD1 (6 bases). Trimming removed 4 bases from V and 5 bases from J, with 15 bases in between. The germline V gene has CDR1 MNHNS and CDR2 SASEGT. There are 14 residues in the CDR3. The CDR3 coding sequence is TGTGCCAGCAGTGCTACAGGGTGGGTACACGAGCAGTACTTC. This encodes CASSATGWVHEQYF.

The chain employs TRBV5-6 and TRBJ2-4; possibly TRBD1 for D (5 bases). V lost 3 bases, J lost 3 bases, and 10 bases lay in between. Germline V gene sequence: CDR1 SGHDT, CDR2 YYEEEE. The CDR3 runs to 14 residues. The CDR3 bases are TGTGCCAGCAGCTCAGGGTCGGTCAAAAACATTCAGTACTTC. It encodes CASSSGSVKNIQYF.

The chain links TRBV7-2 to TRBJ2-5; tentatively, D is TRBD1 (5 bases). CDR1 SGHTA and CDR2 FQGNSA come from the germline V gene. CDR3 length equals 13 residues. Trimming pared 0 bases from V and 8 bases from J, leaving 10 bases between. The CDR3 region is CASSLASTETQYF. As DNA, the CDR3 is TGTGCCAGCAGCTTAGCGTCGACAGAAACCCAGTACTTC.

This clonotype was recorded a few times. The V gene is TRBV2, the J gene TRBJ2-7; a possible D gene is TRBD1 (5 bases). Germline V gene data show CDR1 as SNHLY and CDR2 as FYNNEI. There are 12 residues in the CDR3. The germline V and J ends were trimmed by 6 bases and 4 bases, with 10 bases remaining between them. CDR3 residues: CASRLDSYEQYF. The CDR3 nucleotides read TGTGCCAGCAGACTCGACAGTTACGAGCAGTACTTC.

The chain has TRBV7-2 and TRBJ2-7; D is undetermined. Between the trimmed V and J ends, which lost 1 base and 4 bases, there was a span of 11 bases. This CDR3 spans 14 amino acids. The germline V gene encodes CDR1 SGHTA and CDR2 FQGNSA. CDR3 coding DNA: TGTGCCAGCAGCTTAGATCAATTCGGATACGAGCAGTACTTC. Translating gives CASSLDQFGYEQYF. Drawing the rest from reference TRBV7-2 and TRBJ2-7, the complete variable domain is GAGVSQSPSNKVTEKGKDVELRCDPISGHTALYWYRQSLGQGLEFLIYFQGNSAPDKSGLPSDRFSAERTGGSVSTLTIQRTQQEDSAVYLCASSLDQFGYEQYFGPGTRLTVT.

The sample holds a few counts of this clonotype. V usage is TRBV7-9 and J usage is TRBJ2-5; the match to TRBD1 covers 9 bases. CDR3 size: 16 residues. Trimming removed 5 bases from V and 5 bases from J; junction bases left unmatched: 12. CDR1 is SEHNR and CDR2 is FQNEAQ in the germline V gene (reference sequence). The CDR3 reads CASSHYGTGFGETQYF. The DNA of the CDR3 is TGTGCCAGCAGCCACTACGGGACAGGGTTCGGGGAGACCCAGTACTTC.

The chain links TRBV27 to TRBJ2-5; 9 bases map to TRBD1. The V and J ends lost 1 base and 2 bases, in that order; junction bases with no gene match: 8. The CDR3 runs to 17 residues. Germline-derived CDR1 and CDR2 are MNHEY and SMNVEV (reference sequence). DNA for the CDR3: TGTGCCAGCAGTTTATTTGCCACGGGACAGGGTCAAGAGACCCAGTACTTC. As protein: CASSLFATGQGQETQYF.

The J gene is TRBJ2-1, the V gene TRBV3-1, with no clear D. V lost 7 bases to trimming and J lost 6 bases, with 19 bases between them. The germline CDR1 and CDR2 sequences are LGHDT and YNNKEL (reference sequence). The CDR3 totals 15 residues. The CDR3 spells CASNTLRTLGNEQFF. CDR3 DNA sequence: TGTGCCAGCAATACCCTGAGAACCCTAGGCAATGAGCAGTTCTTC.

This clonotype has just a few counts. The rearrangement joins TRBV5-1 to TRBJ2-3; 7 bases are shared with TRBD2. Germline values: CDR1 SGHRS, CDR2 YFSETQ. V shed 4 bases and J 4 bases; nucleotides not matched to a gene: 9. The CDR3 contains 15 residues. CDR3 loop: CASSPRTSSSDTQYF. Here the CDR3 DNA reads TGCGCCAGCAGCCCAAGGACTAGTTCTTCAGATACGCAGTATTTT.

The gene calls are TRBV5-4 and TRBJ2-2; D is tentatively TRBD1 or TRBD2 (6 bases each). There are 16 residues in the CDR3. Germline CDR1 SGHNT, CDR2 YYREEE (reference sequence). V was cut by 6 bases and J by 0 bases, with 15 bases left in between. CDR3 in DNA: TGTGCCAGCACCGCTAGAAGGGGGGCGAACACCGGGGAGCTGTTTTTT. Translation gives CASTARRGANTGELFF.

The CDR3, as DNA: TGTGCCAGCAGCCAAGAAGGCGGGGTAGGCACTGAAGCTTTCTTT. Translated, it gives CASSQEGGVGTEAFF. V gene TRBV3-1 combines with J gene TRBJ1-1; D gene ambiguous. There are 15 residues in the CDR3. The ends were cut back, 0 bases at V and 4 bases at J, with 12 bases in the middle. Per germline, CDR1 LGHDT and CDR2 YNNKEL (reference sequence).

This chain joins TRBV7-8 and TRBJ1-4, with D unresolved. Germline V gene data show CDR1 as SGHVS and CDR2 as FQNEAQ. The V end was cut by 2 bases, the J end by 0 bases, with 7 bases between. The CDR3 is 15 residues long. For the CDR3, the DNA is TGTGCCAGCAGCTTAACAGTGACAACTAATGAAAAACTGTTTTTT. Encoded protein: CASSLTVTTNEKLFF.

This clonotype was recorded a few times. This chain uses TRBV25-1 with TRBJ2-5, with D unclear. V lost 3 bases to trimming and J lost 3 bases, with 14 bases between them. CDR1 is MGHDK and CDR2 is SYGVNS in the germline V gene. The CDR3 is made up of 15 amino acids. In DNA, the CDR3 is TGTGCCAGCAGTGACGTCTACCGGGCAGAAGAGACCCAGTACTTC. Translated, it gives CASSDVYRAEETQYF. Supplemented by reference TRBV25-1 and TRBJ2-5, the full variable domain reads EADIYQTPRYLVIGTGKKITLECSQTMGHDKMYWYQQDPGMELHLIHYSYGVNSTEKGDLSSESTVSRIRTEHFPLTLESARPSHTSQYLCASSDVYRAEETQYFGPGTRLLVL.

A few counts support this clonotype. The rearrangement links TRBV27 to TRBJ2-5; no firm D call. V lost 6 bases to trimming and J lost 5 bases, with 13 bases between them. CDR1 and CDR2 from the germline V gene are MNHEY and SMNVEV (reference sequence). The CDR3 spans 13 residues. The CDR3 DNA follows: TGTGCCAGCAGAGTAGTGGTCCGGGAGACCCAGTACTTC. Its protein is CASRVVVRETQYF.

About this clonotype: At one boundary the junction diverges from the germline segment, which might be a read error. The rearrangement uses TRBV4-3 and TRBJ2-7; D may be TRBD1 or TRBD2 (5 bases each). This CDR3 comprises 20 residues. The germline CDR1 and CDR2 sequences are LGHNA and YSLEER. CDR3 amino acids: CASRQGQLGVNSVSSYEQYF. CDR3 sequence (DNA): TGCGCCAGCAGGCAAGGCCAGCTGGGGGTTAATTCTGTGAGCTCCTACGAGCAGTACTTC.

The J gene is TRBJ1-2, the V gene TRBV5-8, with D hard to call. The germline gives CDR1 SGHTS, CDR2 YDEGEE. The CDR3 is made up of 13 amino acids. V lost 5 bases, J lost 2 bases, and 10 bases lay in between. The CDR3 nucleotides read TGTGCCAGCAGTCGCCCCGAGAACTATGGCTACACCTTC. Amino acid sequence: CASSRPENYGYTF.